The 18 T cell receptor beta chains below were found in one sample sequenced in a study of T cell changes during pregnancy in multiple sclerosis. The data were produced by immunoSEQ multiplex PCR, yet TCRdb's version contains in-frame clones alone and is incomplete. Among tens of thousands of clones, 88% were seen once, and the ten largest hold 0.74%. This specimen was CD4+ T cells from peripheral blood mononuclear cells, taken in the first trimester of pregnancy. The receptors derive from a female donor in good health, enrolled as a control in a pregnancy study.

The genes are TRBV6-5 and TRBJ1-1; weak D call: TRBD1 (5 bases). Germline CDR1 and CDR2: MNHEY and SVGAGI. Trimming removed 5 bases from V and 1 base from J, with 11 bases in between. The length of the CDR3 is 14 residues. Written as DNA, the CDR3 is TGTGCCAGCAGTACGGGCAGGGCGAACACTGAAGCTTTCTTT. Its translation is CASSTGRANTEAFF.

The sample holds one count of this clone. The rearrangement uses TRBV6-5 and TRBJ2-2, with TRBD1 as a possible D gene (5 bases). Germline lookup yields CDR1 MNHEY and CDR2 SVGAGI. V was pared by 6 bases and J by 7 bases, with 9 bases between. The CDR3 consists of 12 residues. This CDR3 is CASRGPIGELFF. The CDR3 region has the DNA TGTGCCAGCAGGGGGCCGATCGGGGAGCTGTTTTTT.

This chain uses TRBV7-3 with TRBJ1-1; TRBD1 is a possible D gene (5 bases). CDR1 is SGHTA and CDR2 is FQGTGA in the germline V gene. The V gene lost 2 bases and the J gene lost 3 bases, with 7 bases spanning the gap. The CDR3 spans 13 residues. This CDR3 reads CASSLGGDTEAFF. The CDR3 DNA reads as TGTGCCAGCAGCTTAGGGGGGGACACTGAAGCTTTCTTT.

This clone was seen a single time. This rearrangement joins TRBV4-3 to TRBJ2-2; tentative D call: TRBD2 (6 bases). The V and J ends lost 1 base and 0 bases respectively, with 12 bases between them. In germline, CDR1 is LGHNA, CDR2 YSLEER. The CDR3 extends over 17 amino acids. CDR3 nucleotide sequence: TGCGCCAGCAGCCAAGTTGTTTCGGGGGCGAACACCGGGGAGCTGTTTTTT. This translates into CASSQVVSGANTGELFF.

Here the CDR3 reads CASSADRTSYNEQFF. The CDR3 DNA follows: TGTGCCAGCAGTGCGGACAGGACTTCCTACAATGAGCAGTTCTTC. The V and J genes are TRBV25-1 and TRBJ2-1; 7 bases map to TRBD1. Germline assignment: CDR1 MGHDK and CDR2 SYGVNS. This CDR3 spans 15 amino acids. V dropped 4 bases and J dropped 1; count of bases not matched to a gene: 4.

The V and J genes are TRBV6-5 and TRBJ2-3; 11 nucleotides align to TRBD2. This CDR3 region has 16 residues. Germline CDR1 and CDR2: MNHEY and SVGAGI. V lost 0 bases and J lost 3; bases outside the gene matches: 2. CDR3 protein: CASSYSTSGVTDTQYF. The CDR3 DNA is TGTGCCAGCAGTTACTCGACTAGCGGGGTGACAGATACGCAGTATTTT.

The chain has TRBV7-2 and TRBJ1-1; D unresolved. Trimming left V 1 base short and J 0 bases short, with 9 bases between. The CDR3 has 15 residues. Germline assignment: CDR1 SGHTA and CDR2 FQGNSA. CDR3 amino acids: CASSLVAVLNTEAFF. In DNA, the CDR3 is TGTGCCAGCAGCTTAGTGGCAGTCTTGAACACTGAAGCTTTCTTT.

The chain employs TRBV5-4 and TRBJ1-1; 7 nucleotides agree with TRBD1. Germline-derived CDR1 and CDR2 are SGHNT and YYREEE (reference sequence). The V and J ends lost 0 bases and 4 bases, in that order; junction bases with no gene match: 3. The CDR3 consists of 14 residues. DNA of the CDR3: TGTGCCAGCAGCTTGGGGACAGGTCCCACTGAAGCTTTCTTT. It is translated as CASSLGTGPTEAFF.

This chain joins TRBV11-2 and TRBJ1-6, with D unresolved. Germline-derived CDR1 and CDR2 are SGHAT and FQNNGV. CDR3 length: 12 residues. Trimming pared 4 bases from V and 6 bases from J, leaving 4 bases between. CDR3 sequence: CASSSVNSPLHF. The DNA for the CDR3 is TGTGCCAGCAGCTCCGTTAATTCACCCCTCCACTTT. The full variable domain, completed using reference TRBV11-2 and TRBJ1-6, is EAGVAQSPRYKIIEKRQSVAFWCNPISGHATLYWYQQILGQGPKLLIQFQNNGVVDDSQLPKDRFSAERLKGVDSTLKIQPAKLEDSAVYLCASSSVNSPLHFGNGTRLTVT.

The chain couples TRBV15 to TRBJ2-2; D remains ambiguous. CDR1 and CDR2 (germline): LNHNV, YYDKDF (reference sequence). Trimming removed 0 bases at V and 2 bases at J, with 7 bases between. The CDR3 totals 15 residues. The CDR3 DNA reads as TGTGCCACCAGCAGAGACGCCGGTAACACCGGGGAGCTGTTTTTT. It codes for CATSRDAGNTGELFF.

This clone was seen just once. This rearrangement joins TRBV19 to TRBJ2-7; TRBD1 matches at 8 bases. This CDR3 region has 13 residues. V shed 8 bases and J 2 bases; nucleotides not matched to a gene: 5. Germline lookup yields CDR1 LNHDA and CDR2 SQIVND (reference sequence). The CDR3 loop is CASAAGGAYEQYF. The CDR3 nucleotides are TGTGCCAGTGCAGCAGGGGGCGCCTACGAGCAGTACTTC.

This clone was seen more than once but under ten times. This CDR3 is CASSPWGPRGNQPQHF. Here the CDR3 DNA reads TGTGCCAGCAGCCCTTGGGGGCCGAGGGGCAATCAGCCCCAGCATTTT. V and J are TRBV4-2 and TRBJ1-5; weak D call: TRBD1 (6 bases). CDR3 length: 16 residues. CDR1 is LGHNA and CDR2 is YNFKEQ in the germline V gene. The V and J ends lost 4 bases and 2 bases respectively, with 15 bases between them.

The genes are TRBV5-4 and TRBJ2-2; D is possibly TRBD2 (6 bases). CDR3 length: 17 residues. Germline V CDR1 and CDR2: SGHNT, YYREEE (reference sequence). The V end lost 2 bases, the J end lost 5 bases, and 19 bases lay between the germline ends. The CDR3 here is CASSFGQIGGITGELFF. DNA for the CDR3: TGTGCCAGCAGCTTCGGACAAATCGGCGGGATAACCGGGGAGCTGTTTTTT.

The chain recombines TRBV9 with TRBJ1-5; D remains unclear. Between the trimmed V and J ends, which lost 0 bases and 2 bases, there was a span of 9 bases. This CDR3 region has 15 residues. CDR1 is SGDLS, CDR2 YYNGEE, per germline. Written as DNA, the CDR3 is TGTGCCAGCAGCGTAGGAGGGCAAGGCAATCAGCCCCAGCATTTT. Its protein product is CASSVGGQGNQPQHF.

The chain carries TRBV25-1 and TRBJ1-1, with D perhaps TRBD1 (6 bases). Germline V CDR1 and CDR2: MGHDK, SYGVNS. Trimming took off 6 bases at V and 11 bases at J, with 22 bases between the two ends. CDR3 length: 14 residues. The CDR3 protein is CASSLPGQVLGAFF. DNA of the CDR3: TGTGCCAGCAGCTTACCGGGACAAGTGCTCGGGGCTTTCTTT.

The V and J genes are TRBV7-9 and TRBJ1-1; TRBD1 matches 8 bases. Germline trimming cut 5 bases from V and 4 bases from J; bases unmatched to any gene: 3. Germline V gene data show CDR1 as SEHNR and CDR2 as FQNEAQ (reference sequence). This CDR3 is 13 amino acids long. The CDR3 loop reads CASSLTGGTEAFF. The CDR3 DNA sequence: TGTGCCAGCAGCCTAACAGGGGGCACTGAAGCTTTCTTT.

This chain uses TRBV30 with TRBJ1-2; TRBD1 is a possible D gene (6 bases). Germline lookup yields CDR1 GTSNPN and CDR2 SVGIG (reference sequence). V lost 7 bases and J 0 bases, leaving 12 bases between the germline ends. CDR3 length equals 13 residues. The CDR3 sequence is CAFQQGSNYGYTF. CDR3 nucleotides: TGTGCCTTCCAACAGGGCTCTAACTATGGCTACACCTTC.

The chain joins TRBV11-1 to TRBJ2-1, with TRBD2 matching 8 bases. CDR3 length equals 14 residues. V dropped 3 bases and J dropped 3; count of bases not matched to a gene: 1. The germline V gene encodes CDR1 SGHAT and CDR2 FQDESV (reference sequence). The chain's CDR3 is CASSFGGVYNEQFF. CDR3 DNA sequence: TGTGCCAGCAGCTTCGGGGGGGTCTACAATGAGCAGTTCTTC.